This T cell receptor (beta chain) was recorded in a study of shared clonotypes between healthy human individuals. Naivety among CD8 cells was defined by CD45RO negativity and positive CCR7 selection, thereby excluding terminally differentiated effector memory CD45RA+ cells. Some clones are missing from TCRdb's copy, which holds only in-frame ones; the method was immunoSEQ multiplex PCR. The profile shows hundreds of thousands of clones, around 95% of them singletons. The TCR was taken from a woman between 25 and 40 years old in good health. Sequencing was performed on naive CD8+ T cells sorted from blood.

The CDR3: CASSHGSGANTEAFF. The CDR3 coding sequence is TGCGCCAGCAGCCATGGGTCAGGGGCCAACACTGAAGCTTTCTTT. J is TRBJ1-1 and V is TRBV4-1, with TRBD1 as a possible D gene (6 bases). The CDR3 is 15 amino acids. The germline gives CDR1 MGHRA, CDR2 YSYEKL. The germline V and J ends were trimmed by 3 bases and 2 bases, with 13 bases remaining between them.